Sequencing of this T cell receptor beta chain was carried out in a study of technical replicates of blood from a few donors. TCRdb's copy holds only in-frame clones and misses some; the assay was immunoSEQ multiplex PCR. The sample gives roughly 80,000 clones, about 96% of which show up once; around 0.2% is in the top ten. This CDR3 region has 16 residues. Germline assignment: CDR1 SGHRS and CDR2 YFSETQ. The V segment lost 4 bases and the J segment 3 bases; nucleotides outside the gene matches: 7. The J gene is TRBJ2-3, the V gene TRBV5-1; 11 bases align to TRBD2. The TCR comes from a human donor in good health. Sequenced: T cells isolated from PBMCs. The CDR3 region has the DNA TGCGCCAGCAGCCCTGTAGCGGGAGGGCCGACAGATACGCAGTATTTT. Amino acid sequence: CASSPVAGGPTDTQYF.